Below, one T cell receptor (beta chain) is given with its context. Its matching antigen is unknown. The record originates from a study of OX40 agonist ivuxolimab in advanced cancers. Repertoires were generated with immunoSEQ multiplex PCR, while TCRdb's copy carries only in-frame clones and drops some. The sample carries around 63,000 clones, more than 70% recorded once. Germline V gene sequence: CDR1 SGHAT, CDR2 FQDESV (reference sequence). This CDR3 has 13 residues. The V and J ends lost 3 bases and 4 bases respectively, with 10 bases between them. At cycle 4 day 1, cycle 7 day 1, and baseline, blood was sampled. Study-level points and caveats: CD4+ and CD8+ T cells in blood underwent clonal expansion by week 6 at 0.1 to 3.0 mg/kg. Some nonresponders additionally presented with little normalized T-cell clonal expansion.

This TCR was sampled from an adult with an advanced solid tumor such as melanoma, head and neck, liver or kidney cancer. The specimen comprised CD4+ or CD8+ T cells sorted from blood, sampled in a trial of the OX40 agonist ivuxolimab. V and J are TRBV11-1 and TRBJ2-7; D gene ambiguous. The CDR3 here is CASSFELEYEQYF. The DNA of the CDR3 is TGTGCCAGCAGCTTTGAACTGGAGTACGAGCAGTACTTC. Filled out from reference TRBV11-1 and TRBJ2-7, the complete variable domain reads EAEVAQSPRYKITEKSQAVAFWCDPISGHATLYWYRQILGQGPELLVQFQDESVVDDSQLPKDRFSAERLKGVDSTLKIQPAELGDSAMYLCASSFELEYEQYFGPGTRLTVT.